This T cell receptor beta chain came from a study of Ad26.COV2.S vaccination and SARS-CoV-2 variants. Treatment given: roughly 19 received Ad26.COV2.S at low or high dose, single or two shots; about 5 received placebo; per-sample allocation not given. The study sampled participants on day 63 after the first vaccine or placebo injection. Donation was by an adult aged 18-55 years who was in Boston. Assay used: immunoSEQ multiplex PCR; TCRdb lists only in-frame clones, some missing. The data contain some 300,000 clones, around 83% of them singletons. Regarding the study as a whole: Total responses of T cells may have been underestimated by the analyses of TCR breadth and depth. After vaccination, reports described spike-specific CD8+ and CD4+ T cell responses as showing substantial breadth.

Turning to this clone: The antigen is undetermined.

Sequencing used peripheral blood, obtained in a trial of Ad26.COV2.S vaccine versus placebo. The TCR sequence derives from a person between 18 and 60 years old who received the Ad26.COV2.S COVID-19 vaccine or a placebo.

The CDR3 region is CASSQFPGQGATDEQYF. Written as DNA, the CDR3 is TGTGCCAGCAGTCAATTTCCGGGACAGGGGGCGACGGACGAGCAGTACTTC. This chain joins TRBV6-6 and TRBJ2-7, with TRBD1 matching 12 bases. Trimming at V came to 5 bases and at J to 5 bases, leaving 13 bases not matched to a gene. Germline V gene lookup returns CDR1 MNHNY and CDR2 SVGAGI (reference sequence). The CDR3 spans 17 residues.